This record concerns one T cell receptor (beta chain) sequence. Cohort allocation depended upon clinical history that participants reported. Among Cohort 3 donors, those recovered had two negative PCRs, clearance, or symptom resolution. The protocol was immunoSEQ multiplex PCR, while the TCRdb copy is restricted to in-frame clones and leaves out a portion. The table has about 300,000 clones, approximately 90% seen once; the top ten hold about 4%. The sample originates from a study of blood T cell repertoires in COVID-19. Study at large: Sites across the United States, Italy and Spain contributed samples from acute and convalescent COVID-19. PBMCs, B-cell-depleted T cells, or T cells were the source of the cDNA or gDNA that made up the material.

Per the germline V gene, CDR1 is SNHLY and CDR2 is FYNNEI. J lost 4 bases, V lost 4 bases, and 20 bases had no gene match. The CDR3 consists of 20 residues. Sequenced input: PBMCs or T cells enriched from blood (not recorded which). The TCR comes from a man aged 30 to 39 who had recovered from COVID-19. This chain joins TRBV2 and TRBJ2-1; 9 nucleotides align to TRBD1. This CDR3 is CASSVKSGQGNNLHYNEQFF. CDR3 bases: TGTGCCAGCAGTGTTAAATCGGGACAGGGTAATAATCTGCATTACAATGAGCAGTTCTTC.